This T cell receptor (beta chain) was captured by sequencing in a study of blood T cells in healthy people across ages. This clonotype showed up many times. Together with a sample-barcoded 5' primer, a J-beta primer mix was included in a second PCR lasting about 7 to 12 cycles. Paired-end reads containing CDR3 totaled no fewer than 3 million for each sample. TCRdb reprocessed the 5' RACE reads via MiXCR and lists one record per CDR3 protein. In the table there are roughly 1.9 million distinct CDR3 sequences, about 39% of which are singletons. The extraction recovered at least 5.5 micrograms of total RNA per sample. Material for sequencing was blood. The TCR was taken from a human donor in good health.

CDR3 DNA: TGCGCCAGCAGCCAAGGGGATTCCGGGGAGCTGTTTTTT. Encoded protein: CASSQGDSGELFF. The V and J genes are TRBV4-3 and TRBJ2-2; D is unclear. V dropped 1 base and J dropped 6 bases, with 6 bases sitting between them. This CDR3 region has 13 residues. From germline, CDR1 is LGHNA and CDR2 YSLEER.